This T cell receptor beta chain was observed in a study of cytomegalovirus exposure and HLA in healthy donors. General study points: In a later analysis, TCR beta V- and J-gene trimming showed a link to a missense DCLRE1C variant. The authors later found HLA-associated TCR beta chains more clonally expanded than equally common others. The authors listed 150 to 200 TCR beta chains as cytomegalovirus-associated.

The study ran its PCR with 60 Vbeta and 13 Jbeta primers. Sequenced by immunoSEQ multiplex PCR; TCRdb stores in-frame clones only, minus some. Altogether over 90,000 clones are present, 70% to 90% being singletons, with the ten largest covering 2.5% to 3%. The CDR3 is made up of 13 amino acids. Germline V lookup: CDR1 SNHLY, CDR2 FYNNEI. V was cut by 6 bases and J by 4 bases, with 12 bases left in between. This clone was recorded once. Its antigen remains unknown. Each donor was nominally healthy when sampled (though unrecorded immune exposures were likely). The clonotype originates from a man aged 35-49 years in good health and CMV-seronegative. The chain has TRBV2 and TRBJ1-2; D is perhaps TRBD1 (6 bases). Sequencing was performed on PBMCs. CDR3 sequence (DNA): TGTGCCAGCAGACAGGGATCCCTCTATGGCTACACCTTC. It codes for CASRQGSLYGYTF.